The source of this T cell receptor beta chain is a study of naive and memory T cell subsets. The V end was cut by 4 bases, the J end by 0 bases, with 6 bases between. The CDR3 has 12 residues. Germline V gives CDR1 DFQATT, CDR2 SNEGSKA (reference sequence). The beta constant-region primer was an equimolar mix of two oligonucleotides covering TRBC1 and TRBC2. Ligated cDNA was amplified by four rounds of PCR with nested alpha and beta constant-region primers and SP2. MiXCR, applied by TCRdb to the UMI-ligation and nested PCR reads, yields one record per CDR3 protein. The sample has 10,000 or so distinct CDR3 sequences, 5.5% to 6.5% seen once; the top ten hold roughly 50%. In this sample, this clonotype turned up many times.

The specimen was CD4+ TEMRA cells from blood. Stated subset: effector memory re-expressing CD45RA, CD45RA+ CD27-. The chain recombines TRBV20-1 with TRBJ1-2, with unresolved D. The clonotype originates from a human donor in good health. CDR3 nucleotide sequence: TGCAGTGCTAAACGGACTAACTATGGCTACACCTTC. It specifies CSAKRTNYGYTF.